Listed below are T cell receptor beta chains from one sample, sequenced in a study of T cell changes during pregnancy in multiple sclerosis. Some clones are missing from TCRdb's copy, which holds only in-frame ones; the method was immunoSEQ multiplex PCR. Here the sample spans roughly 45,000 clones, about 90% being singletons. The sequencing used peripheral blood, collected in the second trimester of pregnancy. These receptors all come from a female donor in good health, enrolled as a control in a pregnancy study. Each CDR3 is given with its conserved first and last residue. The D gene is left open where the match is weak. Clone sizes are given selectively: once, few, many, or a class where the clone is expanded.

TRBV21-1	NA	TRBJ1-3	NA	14	TGTGCCAGCAGCACGGACAGTTTCGGAAACACCATATATTTT	CASSTDSFGNTIYF
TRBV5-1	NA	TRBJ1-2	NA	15	TGCGCCAGCAGCTTGGGAGGGGAGGTGAGCTATGGCTACACCTTC	CASSLGGEVSYGYTF
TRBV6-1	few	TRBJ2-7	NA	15	TGTGCCAGCAGTGAATTGGCAGGGGCTTCCCACGAGCAGTACTTC	CASSELAGASHEQYF
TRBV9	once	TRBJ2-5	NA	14	TGTGCCAGCAGCGTAGGTCCTGCCGGAGAGACCCAGTACTTC	CASSVGPAGETQYF
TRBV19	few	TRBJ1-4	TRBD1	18	TGTGCCAGTAGCCCTGGAGCCCTCGACAGGGGAGCCAATGAAAAACTGTTTTTT	CASSPGALDRGANEKLFF
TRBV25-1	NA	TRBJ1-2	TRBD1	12	TGTGCCAGCAGTGAGACAGGGTATGGCTACACCTTC	CASSETGYGYTF
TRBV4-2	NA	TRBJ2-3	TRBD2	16	TGTGCCAGCAGCAACCAGGGAGCGGGAGGGACAGATACGCAGTATTTT	CASSNQGAGGTDTQYF
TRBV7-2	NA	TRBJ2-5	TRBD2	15	TGTGCCAGCAGCTTCGCATCTAGCGGAACTGAGACCCAGTACTTC	CASSFASSGTETQYF
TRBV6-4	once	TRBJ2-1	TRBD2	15	TGTGCCAGCAGTGACTCTAGCGGGAGTTACAATGAGCAGTTCTTC	CASSDSSGSYNEQFF
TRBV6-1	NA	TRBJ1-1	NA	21	TGTGCCAGCAGTGAAGGGGCGGGATCTTTCCGTGAGGGAATAAGGAACACTGAAGCTTTCTTT	CASSEGAGSFREGIRNTEAFF
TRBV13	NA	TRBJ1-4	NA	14	TGTGCCAGCAGCCTGGGGCTGACTAATGAAAAACTGTTTTTT	CASSLGLTNEKLFF
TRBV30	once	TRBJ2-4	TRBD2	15	TGTGCTGTTCGACTAGCAGGGCTAGCCAAAAACATTCAGTACTTC	CAVRLAGLAKNIQYF
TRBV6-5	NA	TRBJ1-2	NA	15	TGTGCCAGCAGTTACTCGCTCACGGTTCGGTATGGCTACACCTTC	CASSYSLTVRYGYTF
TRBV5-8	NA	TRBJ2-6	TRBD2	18	TGTGCCAGCAGCTTGTTGTCGGGAGGGCCTTCCGGGGCCAACGTCCTGACTTTC	CASSLLSGGPSGANVLTF
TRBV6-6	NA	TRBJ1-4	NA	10	TGTGCCAGCAGTCGTGAAAAACTGTTTTTT	CASSREKLFF
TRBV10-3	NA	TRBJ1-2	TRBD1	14	TGTGCCATCAGTGAGAGGGGGCAGGTATATGGCTACACCTTC	CAISERGQVYGYTF
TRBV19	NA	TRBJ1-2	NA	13	TGTGCCAGTAGTATGGGGCAGGGGTTAGGCTACACCTTC	CASSMGQGLGYTF
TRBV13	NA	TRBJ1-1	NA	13	TGTGCCAGCAGGGGGCAGGGGCCCACTGAAGCTTTCTTT	CASRGQGPTEAFF
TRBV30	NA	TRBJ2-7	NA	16	TGTGCCTGGAGTGGCCCCAAGACAGTTTTGCTAGACGAGCAGTACTTC	CAWSGPKTVLLDEQYF
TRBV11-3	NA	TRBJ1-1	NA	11	TGTGCCAGCAGCTCCAGGGATGGGGCTTTCTTT	CASSSRDGAFF
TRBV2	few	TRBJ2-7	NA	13	TGTGCCGGGGGGACAGTTCCTGGCTACGAGCAGTACTTC	CAGGTVPGYEQYF
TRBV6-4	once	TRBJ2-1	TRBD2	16	TGTGCCAGCAGCCGGACTAGCGGGGGGGCCGGGAATGAGCAGTTCTTC	CASSRTSGGAGNEQFF
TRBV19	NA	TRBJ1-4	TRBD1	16	TGTGCCAGTAGCCGGAGCCCTGACAGGGGAAGTGAAAAACTGTTTTTT	CASSRSPDRGSEKLFF
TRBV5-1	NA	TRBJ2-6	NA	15	TGCGCCAGCAGCTTGACTAGCCCTGGGGCCAACGTCCTGACTTTC	CASSLTSPGANVLTF
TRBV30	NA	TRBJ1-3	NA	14	TGTGCCTGGAGTGCAGGGGCGCGAGGAAACACCATATATTTT	CAWSAGARGNTIYF
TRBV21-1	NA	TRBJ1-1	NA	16	TGTGCCAGCAGCGAATTACAGGGGCCCCAGAACACTGAAGCTTTCTTT	CASSELQGPQNTEAFF
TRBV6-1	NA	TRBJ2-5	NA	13	TGTGCCAGCAGGAACCTCCGCGGGGAGACCCAGTACTTC	CASRNLRGETQYF
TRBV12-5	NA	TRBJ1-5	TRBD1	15	TGTGCTAGTGGTCTCGGACAGGGCAGCAATCAGCCCCAGCATTTT	CASGLGQGSNQPQHF
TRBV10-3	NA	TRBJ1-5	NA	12	TGTGCCATCAGTGAGCCGGATCAGCCCCAGCATTTT	CAISEPDQPQHF
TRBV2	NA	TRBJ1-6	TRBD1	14	TGTGCCAGCAGAACGACAGGGGGGATGTCACCCCTCCACTTT	CASRTTGGMSPLHF
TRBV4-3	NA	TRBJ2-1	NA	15	TGCGCCAGCAGCCAAACGGTGTCCCTCCCCAATGAGCAGTTCTTC	CASSQTVSLPNEQFF
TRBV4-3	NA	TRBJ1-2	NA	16	TGCGCCAGCAGCCAAGAGGCGACAGGAGCTAACTATGGCTACACCTTC	CASSQEATGANYGYTF
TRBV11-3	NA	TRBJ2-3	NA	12	TGTGCCAGCAGCCCCGCGGCAGATACGCAGTATTTT	CASSPAADTQYF
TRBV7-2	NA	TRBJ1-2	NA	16	TGTGCCAGCAGCCCCTCCTTTGCGGAGAGTCTCTATGGCTACACCTTC	CASSPSFAESLYGYTF
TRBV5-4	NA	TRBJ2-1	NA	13	TGTGCCAGCAGCTACCAGGATCCGGATGAGCAGTTCTTC	CASSYQDPDEQFF
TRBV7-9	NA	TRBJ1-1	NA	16	TGTGCCAGCAGCTTGCCCGGCGTGGGGCCAATTACTGAAGCTTTCTTT	CASSLPGVGPITEAFF
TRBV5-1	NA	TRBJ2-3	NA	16	TGCGCCAGCAGCCCCGGAGTAGCGTTAAACACAGATACGCAGTATTTT	CASSPGVALNTDTQYF
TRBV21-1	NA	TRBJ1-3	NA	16	TGTGCCAGCAGCAAAGAGCCAGGGGCCTCTGGAAACACCATATATTTT	CASSKEPGASGNTIYF
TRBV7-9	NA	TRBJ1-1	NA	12	TGTGCCAGCAGCTTACAGGGGTCCGAAGCTTTCTTT	CASSLQGSEAFF
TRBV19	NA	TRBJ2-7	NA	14	TGTGCCGCCTCCCGCGGGGCTGATAGAAACGAGCAGTACTTC	CAASRGADRNEQYF
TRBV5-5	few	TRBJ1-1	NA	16	TGTGCCAGCAGACCATCAGGGATCGGATGGAACACTGAAGCTTTCTTT	CASRPSGIGWNTEAFF
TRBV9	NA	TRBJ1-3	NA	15	TGTGCCAGCAGCGTAGTGGCAGACTCTGGAAACACCATATATTTT	CASSVVADSGNTIYF
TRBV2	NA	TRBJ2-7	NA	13	TGTGCCAGCAGTGTGGGGCAGGCCTACGAGCAGTACTTC	CASSVGQAYEQYF
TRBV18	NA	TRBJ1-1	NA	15	TGTGCCAGCTCACCGAAGGGGAAATTGGACACTGAAGCTTTCTTT	CASSPKGKLDTEAFF
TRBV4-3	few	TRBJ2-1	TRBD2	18	TGCGCCAGCAGCCAAGAAGAAGAACGGGGGGGCATTTTTAGTGAGCAGTTCTTC	CASSQEEERGGIFSEQFF
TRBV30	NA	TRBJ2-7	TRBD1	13	TGTGCCTGGGAGGACAGGGTTTCCTACGAGCAGTACTTC	CAWEDRVSYEQYF
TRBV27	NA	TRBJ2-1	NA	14	TGTGCCAGCAGTCAAGCTGGTCCACACAATGAGCAGTTCTTC	CASSQAGPHNEQFF
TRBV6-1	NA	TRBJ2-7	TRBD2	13	TGTGCCAGCAGTCCGGGACCGGGGGGGGAGCAGTACTTC	CASSPGPGGEQYF
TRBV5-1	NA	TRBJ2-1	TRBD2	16	TGCGCCAGCAGCTTGGATAGGCAGGGAGGGAACAATGAGCAGTTCTTC	CASSLDRQGGNNEQFF
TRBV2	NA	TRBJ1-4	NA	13	TGTGCCACCCTCAGGGCCCCAGGTGAAAAACTGTTTTTT	CATLRAPGEKLFF
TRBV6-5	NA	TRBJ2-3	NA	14	TGTGCCAGCAGTTACTCTTCTAGCACAGATACGCAGTATTTT	CASSYSSSTDTQYF
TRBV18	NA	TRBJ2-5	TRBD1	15	TGTGCCAGCTCACCCGGGACAGGGACTCAAGAGACCCAGTACTTC	CASSPGTGTQETQYF
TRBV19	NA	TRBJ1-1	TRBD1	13	TGTGCCAGTAGTTGGGACAGGGGGGCTGAAGCTTTCTTT	CASSWDRGAEAFF
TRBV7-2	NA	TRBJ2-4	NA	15	TGTGCCAGCAGCCAGGGGCGACTAGCCAAAAACATTCAGTACTTC	CASSQGRLAKNIQYF
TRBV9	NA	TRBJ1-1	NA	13	TGTGCCAGCAGCGGTTCAGGGGACTATGAAGCTTTCTTT	CASSGSGDYEAFF
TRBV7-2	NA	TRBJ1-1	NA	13	TGTGCCAGCATCAACTGGGGGGACACTGAAGCTTTCTTT	CASINWGDTEAFF
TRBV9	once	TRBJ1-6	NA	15	TGTGCCAGCAGCGTAGGTCGCGGGAATAATTCACCCCTCCACTTT	CASSVGRGNNSPLHF
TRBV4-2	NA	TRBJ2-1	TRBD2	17	TGTGCCAGCAGCCAAGATGCCAGTAGCGGGAGTTACAATGAGCAGTTCTTC	CASSQDASSGSYNEQFF
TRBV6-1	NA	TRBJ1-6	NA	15	TGTGCCAGCAGTGACCCCGGGGGTTTCGGTTCACCCCTCCACTTT	CASSDPGGFGSPLHF